This TCR beta chain appears in the sequencing data of a study of brain T cells in children with intractable seizures. Regarding the study as a whole: Absence of clones before surgery may stem from lower sequencing depth.

Sample time point: blood from clinic visit 5 months post-surgery; TSC patient then seizure free. At least one anti-epileptic drug was given before surgery. Germline CDR1 and CDR2: ENHRY and SYGVKD. V gave up 2 bases and J gave up 0 bases, with 8 bases separating them. The CDR3 runs 15 residues. The table came from immunoSEQ multiplex PCR; TCRdb's copy has only in-frame clones and leaves some out. Altogether about 340,000 clones are present, about 94% being singletons, with the ten largest covering approximately 5%. For this clone: Its antigen is currently unknown.

The sequence derives from a boy under two years old with tuberous sclerosis and intractable seizures. V usage is TRBV10-3 and J usage is TRBJ1-5; tentatively, D is TRBD1 (5 bases). Sequenced here: peripheral blood, sampled around 5 months after surgery. The CDR3 reads CAISEAGYSNQPQHF. The CDR3 DNA is TGTGCCATCAGTGAGGCAGGGTATAGCAATCAGCCCCAGCATTTT.